This is a list of T cell receptor beta chains from one sample in a study of regulatory T cells in long-lasting Graves disease. MiXCR, applied by TCRdb to the multiplex PCR reads, yields one record per CDR3 protein. The sample holds about 440,000 distinct CDR3 sequences, 15% seen once. Separately, the same data were catalogued under a study of T cells in Graves' hyperthyroidism and ophthalmopathy.

This sample comprised peripheral blood mononuclear cells (PBMCs), obtained at new diagnosis, from a patient treated with antithyroid drugs. Every receptor here comes from a woman aged 25 to 39 with Graves disease. CDR3s include the opening cysteine and the closing phenylalanine or tryptophan. The D gene is left open where the match is weak. For some rows the clone size is stated as once, few or many, or as a class when expanded; others skip it.

v_gene	j_gene	abundance	d_gene	CDR3nt	CDR3aa
TRBV29-1	TRBJ2-7	-	-	TGCAGCGCTGGAGGGGCAGGACCGGCCTACGAGCAGTACTTC	CSAGGAGPAYEQYF
TRBV2	TRBJ2-3	many	TRBD2	TGTGCCAGCACCTCCCGACTAGCGGATATCTCAGATACGCAGTATTTT	CASTSRLADISDTQYF
TRBV7-9	TRBJ1-2	many	-	TGTGCCAGCAGCCCCGACCTAGGGGACAAAGGTGGCTACACCTTC	CASSPDLGDKGGYTF
TRBV27	TRBJ1-5	-	-	TGTGCCAGCAGCCTCACCCCCAGGAATCAGCCCCAGCATTTT	CASSLTPRNQPQHF
TRBV4-3	TRBJ1-6	-	-	TGCGCCAGCAGCCTCCACCCCCGCGGGGCCGGTAATTCACCCCTCCACTTT	CASSLHPRGAGNSPLHF
TRBV13	TRBJ2-2	many	-	TGTGCCAGCAGCTCCGGGACTCGGAACACCGGGGAGCTGTTTTTT	CASSSGTRNTGELFF
TRBV12-3/TRBV12-4	TRBJ1-3	-	-	TGTGCCAGCAGAACAGGTTACTCTGGAAACACCATATATTTT	CASRTGYSGNTIYF
TRBV14	TRBJ2-7	many	-	TGTGCCAGCAGCCACCGCGGAAACTACGAGCAGTACTTC	CASSHRGNYEQYF
TRBV28	TRBJ2-7	many	-	TGTGCCAGCCCGCCCCACCGTCCCCTTACCCTCTACGAGCAGTACTTC	CASPPHRPLTLYEQYF
TRBV2	TRBJ2-3	-	TRBD2	TGTGCCAGCAGGGATACTAGCGGGCCCCCAGATACGCAGTATTTT	CASRDTSGPPDTQYF
TRBV7-3	TRBJ2-1	-	-	TGTGCCAGCAGCTTATTCCCGGACGTAGCGTGGAATGAGCAGTTCTTC	CASSLFPDVAWNEQFF
TRBV28	TRBJ2-1	many	TRBD2	TGTGCCAGCTGGAGGGACTACTACAATGAGCAGTTCTTC	CASWRDYYNEQFF
TRBV18	TRBJ1-5	few	TRBD1	TGTGCCAGCTCAAGAGGGACCGGACAGGGGGATAGCAATCAGCCCCAGCATTTT	CASSRGTGQGDSNQPQHF
TRBV30	TRBJ2-3	many	TRBD2	TGTGCCTGGAAACCTAGCGGGAGGAGGGCAGATACGCAGTATTTT	CAWKPSGRRADTQYF
TRBV9	TRBJ1-1	many	TRBD1	TGTGCCAGCAGCGTAGAGGGGGCAGGGGCCACTGAAGCTTTCTTT	CASSVEGAGATEAFF
TRBV11-2	TRBJ2-1	many	-	TGTGCCAGCAGCTTATCTCTATCGGGGCCAGCGGTTTACAATGAGCAGTTCTTC	CASSLSLSGPAVYNEQFF
TRBV30	TRBJ1-2	many	TRBD1	TGTGCCTGGAGTAGACAGGGCTATGGCTACACCTTC	CAWSRQGYGYTF
TRBV29-1	TRBJ1-2	few	-	TGCAGCGCCGATGGCTACACCTTC	CSADGYTF
TRBV24-1	TRBJ1-2	many	TRBD1	TGTGCCACCAGTGACCCTCAGTCGCCAGGGGGCAGATGGCATGGCTACACCTTC	CATSDPQSPGGRWHGYTF
TRBV20-1	TRBJ2-3	many	TRBD1	TGCAGTGTTAGGGACAGGCTCCGTGCAACAGATACGCAGTATTTT	CSVRDRLRATDTQYF
TRBV20-1	TRBJ2-7	many	TRBD2	TGCAGTGCTGATACCGGACTAGCGGGAGGCTCCTCCTACGAGCAGTACTTC	CSADTGLAGGSSYEQYF
TRBV7-2	TRBJ1-2	few	-	TGTGCCAGCAACTTATATGTGGACAGCAGCTATGGCTACACCTTC	CASNLYVDSSYGYTF
TRBV6-8	TRBJ2-1	few	-	TGTGCCAGCAGCGGGGACCCTTACGGCAATGAGCAGTTCTTC	CASSGDPYGNEQFF
TRBV20-1	TRBJ2-3	few	TRBD2	TGCAGTGCATCGGGACTAGCGGGCACAGATACGCAGTATTTT	CSASGLAGTDTQYF
TRBV20-1	TRBJ2-1	many	-	TGCAGTGGCGGTTTCGGTAACAATGAGCAGTTCTTC	CSGGFGNNEQFF
TRBV11-3	TRBJ2-1	many	-	TGTGCCAGCAGCACCCGTAGGGACCACAATGAGCAGTTCTTC	CASSTRRDHNEQFF
TRBV5-1	TRBJ1-1	many	TRBD1	TGCGCCAGCAGGCTCGGGACAGACACTGAAGCTTTCTTT	CASRLGTDTEAFF
TRBV6-9	TRBJ2-3	once	TRBD2	TGTGCCAGCAGTTACGGCGGGGGATACACAGATACGCAGTGTTTT	CASSYGGGYTDTQCF
TRBV28	TRBJ2-7	many	-	TGTGCCAGCAGTTTATATCCCCGGGCCTCGCGCGGAGAGCAGTACTTC	CASSLYPRASRGEQYF
TRBV9	TRBJ1-4	-	-	TGTGCCAGCAGCGCCGGAAAGGGTTTAAGTGAAAAACTGTTTTTT	CASSAGKGLSEKLFF
TRBV19	TRBJ2-5	few	-	TGTGCCAGTAGTGTTCAGGGGGAGACCCAGTACTTC	CASSVQGETQYF
TRBV19	TRBJ2-6	few	-	TGTGCCAGTAATGGGCGGTCCACTGGGGCCAACGTCCTGACTTTC	CASNGRSTGANVLTF